This T cell receptor beta chain emerged from a study of tumor and adjacent non-tumor tissue in lung cancer (dated by TCRdb to 2016 to 2019). About the study as a whole: The cohort included around eleven adenocarcinoma, a couple of squamous cell carcinoma and 1 small cell lung cancer patients. Among the approximately 15 patients, ages ranged from roughly 30 to 85 years, around 10 were men and 5 were women, and disease was TNM stage I to III. In total, sequencing yielded fewer than 150 million productive TCRbeta reads, which works out to an average of around 4.2 million reads per sample. Using bulk TCRbeta repertoires from over twelve lung cancer patients, the study set lung tumor tissue side by side with matched distant non-tumor lung tissue. Over 25 paired specimens, one tumor and one normal lung sample per patient, were profiled by TCRbeta CDR3 sequencing.

Bulk unsorted tissue served as the source for RNA extraction, and RNA quality was assessed using a NanoDrop ND-1000 and an Agilent 2100. The donors were newly diagnosed lung cancer patients admitted for thoracic surgery in China from August to November 2014 who had not received prior chemotherapy. The study excluded patients who had received radiotherapy or chemotherapy before or who had another cancer at the same time. Surgical tissue pieces of roughly 1-2 cm3 were preserved in RNAlater solution and stored at -80 °C until use. The investigation overall reported the following: Peripheral blood was not sequenced, so blood TCRbeta repertoires in these lung cancer patients were not examined. Tumor tissue showed significantly greater TCR diversity (inverse Simpson) than normal lung tissue (roughly 430 vs 170, P = 0.0075, Mann-Whitney U test). Significantly higher TCR diversity was found in younger patients, and higher tumor TCR diversity was associated with shorter overall and disease-free survival. The sequencing platform is not named in the methods, and unique molecular identifiers are not mentioned. The cohort had only around 15 patients, and the authors noted that larger samples and more detailed clinical data are needed. In normal lung, the top 100 clones accounted for a significantly larger cumulative share of the repertoire than in tumor tissue.

From the germline V gene, CDR1 is MGHRA and CDR2 is YSYEKL. Relative to germline, V is 0 bases shorter and J is 7 bases shorter, with 7 bases between their ends. The CDR3 spans 12 residues, counting both ends. CDR3 DNA is the only sequence kept; it has 36 bases, read in frame from the first base. In the case of this clonotype: Its antigen remains undetermined. The conserved closing phenylalanine or tryptophan is absent in this CDR3, likely reflecting a read error.

Libraries came from multiplex PCR. Reads for this sample came from an Illumina HiSeq 2500. TCRbeta libraries were constructed through three rounds of nested PCR with primers (Table S4) according to protocols adapted from ARM-PCR. PCR products of 200-500 bp were gel-excised and purified with the QIAquick gel extraction kit before sequencing. As for how the authors treated the data: Reads were cleaned with Trimmomatic, merged with FLASH into complete CDR3 sequences, and assigned to V(D)J germline segments with MiTCR. Clonal diversity was calculated as the inverse Simpson's index using VDJtools. In-frame sequences lacking a premature stop codon were counted as productive reads. Starting from the raw public reads, TCRdb applied fastp trimming at Q25, assembled clones with MiXCR and retained in-frame beta chains. Rows matching on CDR3 protein sequence are summarized as one entry with the most common DNA and genes. In this record, the V and J calls reflect TCRdb's handling and not the investigators' own analysis. The sample includes roughly 220,000 distinct CDR3 sequences, with about 71% observed a single time. Clones ranked in the top ten supply about 25% of the sample.

The sequencing input was lung tumor tissue. The TCR was taken from a man aged 55 to 70 with non-small cell lung cancer. This chain is built from TRBV4-1 and TRBJ2-7; the D gene identity is not certain. This receptor has the CDR3 CASSQDLREQYL. The DNA sequence is given as TGCGCCAGCAGCCAAGATCTGAGGGAGCAGTACCTC.